Below, 14 T cell receptor beta chains from the same sample are listed, as sequenced in a study of blood T cell repertoires in COVID-19. Profiled with immunoSEQ multiplex PCR; TCRdb holds only in-frame clones, not every one. The table records around 190,000 clones, around 85% of them present only once. The sequenced material came from peripheral blood. These receptor sequences come from a woman aged 55-75 years with acute or convalescent COVID-19.

The genes are TRBV5-5 and TRBJ2-5; TRBD2 matches at 11 bases. With V trimmed by 2 bases and J by 5 bases, 11 bases remained unmatched. This CDR3 is built from 17 residues. Germline CDR1 and CDR2: SGHKS and YYEKEE (reference sequence). The CDR3, as DNA: TGTGCCAGCAGCTTTGGAACTAGCGGGAGTGAGAGGGAGACCCAGTACTTC. This translates into CASSFGTSGSERETQYF. The variable domain in full, with the rest retrieved from reference TRBV5-5 and TRBJ2-5, is DAGVTQSPTHLIKTRGQQVTLRCSPISGHKSVSWYQQVLGQGPQFIFQYYEKEERGRGNFPDRFSARQFPNYSSELNVNALLLGDSALYLCASSFGTSGSERETQYFGPGTRLLVL.

This clone turned up a few times. This chain links TRBV7-4 with TRBJ1-1, with D possibly being TRBD1 (6 bases). In germline, CDR1 is SGHVT, CDR2 SQSDAQ. Trimming removed 7 bases from V and 0 bases from J, with 27 bases in between. This CDR3 is 19 amino acids long. The CDR3 nucleotides are TGTGCCAGCATCCCCCCAGAAGGGGGTTGTGTGACACTGAACACTGAAGCTTTCTTT. Translated: CASIPPEGGCVTLNTEAFF. Together with reference TRBV7-4 and TRBJ1-1, the CDR3 gives the full variable domain: GAGVSQSPRYKVAKRGRDVALRCDSISGHVTLYWYRQTLGQGSEVLTYSQSDAQRDKSGRPSGRFSAERPERSVSTLKIQRTEQGDSAVYLCASIPPEGGCVTLNTEAFFGQGTRLTVV.

This clone was seen a few times. V is TRBV3-1 (or the pseudogene TRBV3-2) and J is TRBJ2-7; 7 bases fit TRBD2. The CDR3 covers 17 residues. Per germline, CDR1 LGHDT and CDR2 YNNKEL (reference sequence). After removal of 0 bases from V and 7 bases from J, the junction contained 15 bases not matched to a gene. The CDR3 bases are TGTGCCAGCAGCCAAGAGGGGAGCTGGACTAGTCGGCAGGAGCAGTACTTC. Translating it yields CASSQEGSWTSRQEQYF.

The V and J genes are TRBV27 and TRBJ2-1; 11 bases align to TRBD2. Germline assignment: CDR1 MNHEY and CDR2 SMNVEV (reference sequence). This CDR3 has 17 residues. Losses at the gene ends were 5 bases for V and 3 bases for J; bases not matched to a gene: 9. CDR3 sequence reads: CASSLPSGRLFYNEQFF. Here the CDR3 DNA reads TGTGCCAGCAGTCTCCCTAGCGGGAGGTTGTTCTACAATGAGCAGTTCTTC.

This clone appeared a few times. The chain recombines TRBV6-1 with TRBJ2-1, with TRBD2 matching over 7 bases. Germline trimming cut 2 bases from V and 0 bases from J; bases unmatched to any gene: 7. The germline CDR1 and CDR2 sequences are MNHNS and SASEGT. CDR3 length: 17 amino acids. CDR3 DNA: TGTGCCAGCAGTGAACTCCCTGGCGGGAGCTCCTACAATGAGCAGTTCTTC. It specifies CASSELPGGSSYNEQFF.

The genes are TRBV10-1 and TRBJ2-3; TRBD1 matches at 10 bases. The CDR3 runs 15 residues. J was trimmed by 5 bases and V by 5 bases; bases with no gene match: 7. The germline gives CDR1 WNHNN, CDR2 SYGVQD (reference sequence). This CDR3 is CASSLPGQGIDTQYF. Here the CDR3 DNA reads TGCGCCAGCAGTCTCCCGGGACAGGGGATAGATACGCAGTATTTT.

The V gene is TRBV5-1, the J gene TRBJ2-5; D remains ambiguous. The CDR3 has 11 amino acids. CDR1 and CDR2 (germline): SGHRS, YFSETQ. Trimming took 4 bases from V and 3 from J, leaving 4 bases between them. CDR3 coding DNA: TGCGCCAGCAGCGAGGAAGAGACCCAGTACTTC. It specifies CASSEEETQYF.

The rearrangement links TRBV5-1 to TRBJ2-3; 10 positions match TRBD1. This CDR3 is built from 18 residues. CDR1 SGHRS and CDR2 YFSETQ come from the germline V gene. The J segment lost 0 bases and the V segment lost 0 bases, leaving 7 bases of the junction unmatched. Here the CDR3 reads CASSLAGQGSRSTDTQYF. DNA for the CDR3: TGCGCCAGCAGCTTGGCGGGACAGGGGTCACGTAGCACAGATACGCAGTATTTT.

This chain links TRBV5-1 with TRBJ2-1; D might be TRBD1 (6 bases). Trimming took 2 bases from V and 4 from J, leaving 16 bases between them. CDR1 and CDR2 (germline): SGHRS, YFSETQ. The CDR3 totals 16 residues. The CDR3, as DNA: TGCGCCAGCAGCTTCACAGGGTCAGGGGTATACAATGAGCAGTTCTTC. The encoded protein is CASSFTGSGVYNEQFF.

This rearrangement joins TRBV28 to TRBJ2-5, with TRBD2 matching over 15 bases. Per the germline V gene, CDR1 is MDHEN and CDR2 is SYDVKM. This CDR3 contains 16 residues. Trimming removed 4 bases from V and 4 bases from J; junction bases left unmatched: 4. Here the CDR3 DNA reads TGTGCCAGCAGTTCCCCGGGACTAGCGGGAGGAGAGACCCAGTACTTC. This translates into CASSSPGLAGGETQYF.

V and J are TRBV9 and TRBJ2-1; 9 bases match TRBD2. The CDR3 consists of 16 residues. The germline V gene encodes CDR1 SGDLS and CDR2 YYNGEE. The J segment lost 8 bases and the V segment lost 0 bases, leaving 9 bases of the junction unmatched. Here the CDR3 DNA reads TGTGCCAGCAGCGTAGCCCCAGCGGGAGGCATAGATGAGCAGTTCTTC. As protein: CASSVAPAGGIDEQFF.

The rearrangement uses TRBV7-3 and TRBJ2-2; tentatively, D is TRBD2 (5 bases). From germline, CDR1 is SGHTA and CDR2 FQGTGA. V gave up 1 base and J gave up 8 bases, with 11 bases separating them. CDR3 size: 14 residues. The CDR3 here is CASSLNRDGGELFF. CDR3 coding DNA: TGTGCCAGCAGCTTAAACCGGGATGGTGGGGAGCTGTTTTTT.

J is TRBJ2-1 and V is TRBV28, with TRBD1 matching 7 bases. Germline CDR1 MDHEN, CDR2 SYDVKM. The CDR3 consists of 13 residues. V was pared by 5 bases and J by 5 bases, with 3 bases of the junction left unmatched. The CDR3: CASSQGQHNEQFF. CDR3 nucleotide sequence: TGTGCCAGCAGTCAGGGACAGCACAATGAGCAGTTCTTC.

This clone turned up a few times. The chain joins TRBV4-1 to TRBJ1-2; 7 positions agree with TRBD1. Germline CDR1 MGHRA, CDR2 YSYEKL. The CDR3 is made up of 15 amino acids. J gave up 3 bases and V 3 bases, and 7 bases lay outside the gene matches. The CDR3 DNA follows: TGCGCCAGCAGCCACGGGACAGACTACGACTATGGCTACACCTTC. Protein sequence: CASSHGTDYDYGYTF.